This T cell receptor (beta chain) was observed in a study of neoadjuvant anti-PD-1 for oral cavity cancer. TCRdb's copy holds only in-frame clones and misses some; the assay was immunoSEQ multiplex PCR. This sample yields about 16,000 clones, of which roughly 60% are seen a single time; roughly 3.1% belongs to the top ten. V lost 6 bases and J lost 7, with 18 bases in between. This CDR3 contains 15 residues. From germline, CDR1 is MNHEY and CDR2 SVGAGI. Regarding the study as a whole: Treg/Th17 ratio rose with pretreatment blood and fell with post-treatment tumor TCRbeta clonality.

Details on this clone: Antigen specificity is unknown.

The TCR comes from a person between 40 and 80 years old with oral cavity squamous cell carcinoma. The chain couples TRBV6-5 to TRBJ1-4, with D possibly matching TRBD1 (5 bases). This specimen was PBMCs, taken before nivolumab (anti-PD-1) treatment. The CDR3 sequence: CASRGGRTLGEKLFF. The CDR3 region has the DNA TGTGCCAGCAGGGGGGGACGGACTCTAGGTGAAAAACTGTTTTTT.